This T cell receptor (beta chain) appears in the sequencing data of a study of PD-1 blockade in mismatch repair-deficient tumors. Profiling relied on immunoSEQ multiplex PCR, and the TCRdb table lists in-frame clones only, not all of them. The sample consists of 100,000 or so clones, 82% of them appearing once. TCRs were sequenced from a few patients responding to pembrolizumab. The CDR3 is made up of 16 amino acids. The sample was peripheral blood, taken approximately 36 weeks after starting pembrolizumab. The chain combines TRBV21-1 with TRBJ2-7. TRBV21-1 is an annotated pseudogene. This receptor was taken from an adult with mismatch repair-deficient cancer. This CDR3 reads CASTQEPPLECSEQYF. CDR3 DNA sequence: TGTGCCAGCACCCAAGAACCTCCCTTGGAATGCTCCGAGCAGTACTTC.